These 23 T cell receptor beta chains originate from one sample sequenced in a study of T cells in Graves' hyperthyroidism and ophthalmopathy. The TCR beta CDR3 regions underwent amplification using RNA transcripts as the source. The TCR CDR3 first-round RT-PCR relied on the HTBI primer set. TCRdb called the multiplex PCR reads again in MiXCR, with one record for every CDR3 protein. The data show hundreds of thousands of distinct CDR3 sequences, roughly a sixth seen once. Material: blood. These receptors all stem from a woman between 45 and 60 years old with Graves' hyperthyroidism that later progressed to Graves' ophthalmopathy.

CDR3 residues: CASSFGQSEKLFF. In DNA, the CDR3 is TGTGCCAGCAGCTTCGGACAGAGTGAAAAACTGTTTTTT. V gene TRBV5-6 combines with J gene TRBJ1-4; D is possibly TRBD1 (6 bases). This CDR3 contains 13 residues. The ends were cut back, 2 bases at V and 7 bases at J, with 9 bases in the middle. Germline CDR1 and CDR2: SGHDT and YYEEEE.

At least ten counts were recorded for this clonotype. This chain connects TRBV30 to TRBJ2-7, with 7 nucleotides matching TRBD1. The germline gives CDR1 GTSNPN, CDR2 SVGIG (reference sequence). The CDR3 has 11 residues. Trimming took 8 bases from V and 4 from J; bases not matched to a gene: 5. This CDR3 reads CAAQTGYEQYF. CDR3 coding DNA: TGTGCCGCACAGACAGGGTACGAGCAGTACTTC.

This clonotype has only a few counts. This chain links TRBV30 with TRBJ2-5; a weak D match, TRBD1 (5 bases). The CDR3 has 13 amino acids. V lost 1 base and J lost 2, with 8 bases in between. The germline V gene encodes CDR1 GTSNPN and CDR2 SVGIG (reference sequence). Here the CDR3 reads CAWSEGMQETQYF. CDR3 bases: TGTGCCTGGAGTGAGGGGATGCAAGAGACCCAGTACTTC. Using reference TRBV30 and TRBJ2-5 for the parts outside the CDR3, the full variable domain is SQTIHQWPATLVQPVGSPLSLECTVEGTSNPNLYWYRQAAGRGLQLLFYSVGIGQISSEVPQNLSASRPQDRQFILSSKKLLLSDSGFYLCAWSEGMQETQYFGPGTRLLVL.

The sample holds a few counts of this clonotype. V is TRBV29-1 and J is TRBJ2-1; TRBD1 aligns across 7 bases. The trim removed 7 bases at V and 4 bases at J, leaving 16 bases unmatched. The CDR3 is 16 residues long. Germline loops: CDR1 SQVTM, CDR2 ANQGSEA. CDR3 bases: TGCAGCGCTGCGGGTGGACAGGTCGCCGAGTACAATGAGCAGTTCTTC. Protein sequence: CSAAGGQVAEYNEQFF.

This clonotype has a handful of counts. V usage is TRBV5-6 and J usage is TRBJ2-1; 7 bases map to TRBD1. Unmatched junction bases numbered 6, after V lost 0 bases and J lost 0 bases. The germline gives CDR1 SGHDT, CDR2 YYEEEE. This CDR3 has 17 residues. CDR3 in DNA: TGTGCCAGCAGCTTGGAGTCGGCAGGGGGCTCCTACAATGAGCAGTTCTTC. This translates into CASSLESAGGSYNEQFF.

This clonotype was seen repeatedly, ten times or more. The V call is TRBV6-1, the J call TRBJ1-1; 10 nucleotides agree with TRBD1. CDR1 and CDR2 (germline): MNHNS, SASEGT. The CDR3 is 15 residues long. Trimming took 6 bases from V and 8 from J; bases not matched to a gene: 12. CDR3 nucleotide sequence: TGTGCCAGCAGGCGAGACAGGGGGCCGGGTTGGGAAGCTTTCTTT. Protein sequence: CASRRDRGPGWEAFF.

This sequence joins TRBV27 and TRBJ1-5; no definite D call. This CDR3 has 15 residues. Trimming took off 3 bases at V and 1 base at J, with 10 bases between the two ends. Germline CDR1 reads MNHEY; CDR2 reads SMNVEV (reference sequence). CDR3: CASSFLALSNQPQHF. CDR3 DNA: TGTGCCAGCAGTTTTTTAGCACTCAGCAATCAGCCCCAGCATTTT.

V usage is TRBV7-3 and J usage is TRBJ1-2; perhaps TRBD1 as D (6 bases). Deletions cut 1 base from V and 7 bases from J, with 10 bases between. The CDR3 consists of 13 residues. The germline CDR1 and CDR2 sequences are SGHTA and FQGTGA. CDR3: CASSLMEGGGYTF. CDR3 nucleotide sequence: TGTGCCAGCAGCTTAATGGAGGGGGGTGGCTACACCTTC.

A few counts support this clonotype. This chain joins TRBV2 and TRBJ1-1, with D uncertain. The germline V gene encodes CDR1 SNHLY and CDR2 FYNNEI. The CDR3 contains 17 residues. V dropped 8 bases and J dropped 0 bases, with 22 bases sitting between them. The CDR3 is CASDPRERGLMNTEAFF. CDR3 nucleotide sequence: TGTGCCAGCGACCCTCGGGAGAGAGGCCTCATGAACACTGAAGCTTTCTTT.

As to this clonotype: A much larger clone lies one base from this, so it may be a read error. The gene calls are TRBV5-1 and TRBJ2-4; TRBD2 is a possible D gene (5 bases). Trimming removed 3 bases from V and 6 bases from J, with 16 bases in between. Germline values: CDR1 SGHRS, CDR2 YFSETQ. CDR3 length: 15 residues. The CDR3 region has the DNA TGCGCCAGCAGCTCCTCCGTGGCGGGTGGAAACATTCAGTACTTC. It encodes CASSSSVAGGNIQYF. The full variable domain, with the rest looked up from reference TRBV5-1 and TRBJ2-4, is KAGVTQTPRYLIKTRGQQVTLSCSPISGHRSVSWYQQTPGQGLQFLFEYFSETQRNKGNFPGRFSGRQFSNSRSEMNVSTLELGDSALYLCASSSSVAGGNIQYFGAGTRLSVL.

This clonotype came up many times. The rearrangement links TRBV7-8 to TRBJ2-3; D call uncertain. The V gene lost 0 bases and the J gene lost 2 bases, with 3 bases spanning the gap. CDR3 size: 13 residues. Germline CDR1 and CDR2: SGHVS and FQNEAQ. The chain's CDR3 is CASSLAATDTQYF. CDR3 DNA sequence: TGTGCCAGCAGCTTAGCCGCCACAGATACGCAGTATTTT.

This clonotype was observed a few times. The genes are TRBV6-1 and TRBJ1-1; D may be TRBD1 (5 bases). From germline, CDR1 is MNHNS and CDR2 SASEGT. The CDR3 runs to 15 residues. Trimming left V 6 bases short and J 3 bases short, with 17 bases between. The CDR3 region is CASSREAGADTEAFF. CDR3 nucleotides: TGTGCCAGCAGCCGGGAGGCTGGGGCCGACACTGAAGCTTTCTTT.

The rearrangement uses TRBV19 and TRBJ1-1, with TRBD1 matching 7 bases. J lost 5 bases, V lost 4 bases, and 7 bases had no gene match. The germline CDR1 and CDR2 sequences are LNHDA and SQIVND (reference sequence). CDR3 length: 14 residues. The CDR3: CASSTTGDRTEAFF. DNA of the CDR3: TGTGCCAGTAGTACAACAGGGGATCGGACTGAAGCTTTCTTT.

This clonotype has just one count. The CDR3 coding sequence is TGCGCCAGCAGCTTACGAGCTAGCGCAAACACCGGGGAGCTGTTTTTT. This codes for CASSLRASANTGELFF. V usage is TRBV5-1 and J usage is TRBJ2-2; tentative D call: TRBD2 (6 bases). Germline CDR1 reads SGHRS; CDR2 reads YFSETQ. V was clipped by 2 bases and J by 2 bases, with 13 bases between them. This CDR3 contains 16 residues.

There are many counts of this clonotype. J is TRBJ1-1 and V is TRBV12-3 or TRBV12-4; the D is unclear. The CDR3 covers 14 residues. V lost 6 bases and J lost 7, with 18 bases in between. The CDR3 region is CASSPGVKEGEAFF. CDR3 DNA: TGTGCCAGCAGCCCAGGTGTCAAGGAGGGTGAAGCTTTCTTT.

The table lists this clonotype with many counts. The V call is TRBV30, the J call TRBJ1-1; D not resolved. Looked up from germline, CDR1 is GTSNPN and CDR2 is SVGIG (reference sequence). The CDR3 sequence is 10 residues long. V was pared by 8 bases and J by 5 bases, with 9 bases between. The chain's CDR3 is CAAHLTEAFF. The CDR3 bases are TGTGCCGCCCACCTTACTGAAGCTTTCTTT.

The chain combines TRBV6-5 with TRBJ1-6, with 10 nucleotides matching TRBD1. V was clipped by 0 bases and J by 10 bases; unmatched bases: 6. Germline loops: CDR1 MNHEY, CDR2 SVGAGI. The CDR3 totals 16 residues. CDR3 protein: CASSYSVGQGGSPLHF. CDR3 sequence (DNA): TGTGCCAGCAGTTACTCGGTTGGACAGGGGGGATCACCCCTCCACTTT.

V is TRBV7-6 and J is TRBJ1-6; possibly TRBD1 for D (5 bases). V was trimmed by 1 base and J by 8 bases, leaving 15 bases between them. Germline lookup yields CDR1 SGHVS and CDR2 FNYEAQ. The CDR3 is 16 residues long. CDR3 in amino acids: CASSLGGSGQDSPLHF. The CDR3 coding sequence is TGTGCCAGCAGCTTAGGGGGTTCGGGGCAGGATTCACCCCTCCACTTT. Using reference TRBV7-6 and TRBJ1-6 for the parts outside the CDR3, the full variable domain is GAGVSQSPRYKVTKRGQDVALRCDPISGHVSLYWYRQALGQGPEFLTYFNYEAQQDKSGLPNDRFSAERPEGSISTLTIQRTEQRDSAMYRCASSLGGSGQDSPLHFGNGTRLTVT.

This clonotype was seen ten or more times. The chain joins TRBV6-1 to TRBJ1-1, with no clear D. Germline assignment: CDR1 MNHNS and CDR2 SASEGT. The CDR3 is 14 residues long. Deletions cut 4 bases from V and 5 bases from J, with 14 bases between. The DNA of the CDR3 is TGTGCCAGCAGTGCAGCAGCGGGAGGGACTGAAGCTTTCTTT. Protein sequence: CASSAAAGGTEAFF.

The gene calls are TRBV5-1 and TRBJ2-2, with 7 positions matching TRBD1. Germline V gene data show CDR1 as SGHRS and CDR2 as YFSETQ. The CDR3 extends over 15 amino acids. V lost 6 bases and J lost 4; bases outside the gene matches: 9. The CDR3 coding sequence is TGCGCCAGCATAACAGGGGCCTCTGGCACCGGGGAGCTGTTTTTT. Encoded protein: CASITGASGTGELFF.

Ten or more counts support this clonotype. This chain joins TRBV29-1 and TRBJ2-5, with 7 bases matching TRBD2. The V gene end was trimmed by 6 bases and the J gene end by 0 bases; junction bases not matched to a gene: 10. CDR3 length: 15 amino acids. CDR1 is SQVTM and CDR2 is ANQGSEA in the germline V gene. The CDR3 nucleotides read TGCAGCGTAGCTACGGGGGGAGGAAACCAAGAGACCCAGTACTTC. Translation gives CSVATGGGNQETQYF.

CDR3 nucleotides: TGCGCCAGCAACGGGGGGGCTGTGAACACTGAAGCTTTCTTT. Its protein product is CASNGGAVNTEAFF. This chain joins TRBV5-1 and TRBJ1-1; D possibly corresponds to TRBD1 (6 bases). The V end was cut by 6 bases, the J end by 0 bases, with 12 bases between. The CDR3 has 14 residues. Germline CDR1 and CDR2: SGHRS and YFSETQ.

A few counts support this clonotype. The chain employs TRBV4-2 and TRBJ1-2, with TRBD1 matching 8 bases. Germline V gene lookup returns CDR1 LGHNA and CDR2 YNFKEQ. The CDR3 is made up of 14 amino acids. V gave up 4 bases and J gave up 7 bases; unmatched junction bases: 8. CDR3 sequence (DNA): TGTGCCAGCAGCCCCAGGACAGGGCCGGGTGGCTACACCTTC. Amino acid sequence: CASSPRTGPGGYTF.